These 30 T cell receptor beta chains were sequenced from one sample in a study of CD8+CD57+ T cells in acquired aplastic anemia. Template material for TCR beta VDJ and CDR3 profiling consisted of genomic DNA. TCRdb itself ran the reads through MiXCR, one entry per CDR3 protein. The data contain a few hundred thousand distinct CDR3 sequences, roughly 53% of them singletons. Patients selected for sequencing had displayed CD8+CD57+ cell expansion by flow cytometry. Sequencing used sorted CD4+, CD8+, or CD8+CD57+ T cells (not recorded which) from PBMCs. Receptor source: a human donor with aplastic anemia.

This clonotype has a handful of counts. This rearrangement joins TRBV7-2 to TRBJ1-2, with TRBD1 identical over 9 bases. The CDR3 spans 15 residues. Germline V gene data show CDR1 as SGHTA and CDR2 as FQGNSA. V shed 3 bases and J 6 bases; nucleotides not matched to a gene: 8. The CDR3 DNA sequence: TGTGCCAGCAGCTTGACTGGGACAGGGCAGCATGGCTACACCTTC. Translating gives CASSLTGTGQHGYTF.

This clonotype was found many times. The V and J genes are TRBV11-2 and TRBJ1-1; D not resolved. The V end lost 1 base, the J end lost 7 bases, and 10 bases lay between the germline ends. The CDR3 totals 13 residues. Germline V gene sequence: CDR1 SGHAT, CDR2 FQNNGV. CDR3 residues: CASSLGLSDEAFF. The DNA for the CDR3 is TGTGCCAGCAGCTTAGGGCTGTCAGATGAAGCTTTCTTT. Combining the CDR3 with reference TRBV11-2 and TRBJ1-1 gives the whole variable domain EAGVAQSPRYKIIEKRQSVAFWCNPISGHATLYWYQQILGQGPKLLIQFQNNGVVDDSQLPKDRFSAERLKGVDSTLKIQPAKLEDSAVYLCASSLGLSDEAFFGQGTRLTVV.

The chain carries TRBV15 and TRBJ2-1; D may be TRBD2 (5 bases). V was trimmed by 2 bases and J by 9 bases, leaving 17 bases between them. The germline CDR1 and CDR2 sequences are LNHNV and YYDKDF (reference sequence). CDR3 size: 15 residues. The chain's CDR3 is CATSRRGQKHLEQFF. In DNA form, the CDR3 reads TGTGCCACCAGCAGACGGGGTCAGAAACACCTTGAGCAGTTCTTC.

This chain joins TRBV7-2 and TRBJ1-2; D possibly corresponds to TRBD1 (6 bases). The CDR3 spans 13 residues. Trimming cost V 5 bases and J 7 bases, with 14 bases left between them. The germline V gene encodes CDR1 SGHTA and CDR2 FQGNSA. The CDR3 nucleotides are TGTGCCAGCAGCCAAGGGGGGGCGCGTGGCTACACCTTC. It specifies CASSQGGARGYTF.

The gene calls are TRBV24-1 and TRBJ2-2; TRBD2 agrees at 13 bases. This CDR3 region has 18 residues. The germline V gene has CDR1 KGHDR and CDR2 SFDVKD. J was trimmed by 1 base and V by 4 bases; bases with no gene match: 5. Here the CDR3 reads CATSDSGLAGVNTGELFF. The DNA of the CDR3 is TGTGCCACCAGTGACTCTGGACTAGCGGGGGTGAACACCGGGGAGCTGTTTTTT.

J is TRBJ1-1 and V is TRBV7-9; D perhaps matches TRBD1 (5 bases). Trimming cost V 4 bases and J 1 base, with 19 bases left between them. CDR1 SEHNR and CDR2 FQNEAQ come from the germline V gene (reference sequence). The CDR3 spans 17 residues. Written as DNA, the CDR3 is TGTGCCAGCAGCTCGGGACTAGCGGGAGTCAAGAACACTGAAGCTTTCTTT. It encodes CASSSGLAGVKNTEAFF.

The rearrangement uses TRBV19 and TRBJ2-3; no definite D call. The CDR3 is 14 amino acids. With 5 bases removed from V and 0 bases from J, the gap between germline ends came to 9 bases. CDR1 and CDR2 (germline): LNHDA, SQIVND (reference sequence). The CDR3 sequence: CASSQLSSTDTQYF. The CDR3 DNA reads TGTGCCAGTAGTCAACTTTCTAGCACAGATACGCAGTATTTT. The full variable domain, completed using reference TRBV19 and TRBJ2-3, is DGGITQSPKYLFRKEGQNVTLSCEQNLNHDAMYWYRQDPGQGLRLIYYSQIVNDFQKGDIAEGYSVSREKKESFPLTVTSAQKNPTAFYLCASSQLSSTDTQYFGPGTRLTVL.

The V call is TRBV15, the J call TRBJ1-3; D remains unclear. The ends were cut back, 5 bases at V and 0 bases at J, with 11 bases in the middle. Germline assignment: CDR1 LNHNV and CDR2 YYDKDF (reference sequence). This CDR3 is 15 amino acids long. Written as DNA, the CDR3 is TGTGCCACCAGCGTCCAATTGTTCTCTGGAAACACCATATATTTT. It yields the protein CATSVQLFSGNTIYF. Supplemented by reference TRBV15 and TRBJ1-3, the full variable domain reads DAMVIQNPRYQVTQFGKPVTLSCSQTLNHNVMYWYQQKSSQAPKLLFHYYDKDFNNEADTPDNFQSRRPNTSFCFLDIRSPGLGDTAMYLCATSVQLFSGNTIYFGEGSWLTVV.

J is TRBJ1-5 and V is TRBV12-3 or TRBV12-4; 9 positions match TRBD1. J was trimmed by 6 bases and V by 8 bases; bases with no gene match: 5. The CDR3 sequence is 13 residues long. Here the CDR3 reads CASRDRVVQPQHF. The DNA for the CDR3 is TGTGCCAGCCGGGACAGGGTCGTTCAGCCCCAGCATTTT.

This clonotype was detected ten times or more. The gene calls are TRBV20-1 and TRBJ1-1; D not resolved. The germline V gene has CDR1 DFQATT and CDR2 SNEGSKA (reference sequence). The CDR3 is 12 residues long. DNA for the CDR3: TGCACCGAAGGGCCCCCAAACACTGAAGCTTTCTTT. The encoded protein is CTEGPPNTEAFF.

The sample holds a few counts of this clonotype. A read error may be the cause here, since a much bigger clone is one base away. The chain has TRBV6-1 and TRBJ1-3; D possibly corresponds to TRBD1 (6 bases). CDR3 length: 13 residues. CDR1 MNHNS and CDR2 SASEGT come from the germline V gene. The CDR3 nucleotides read TGTGCCAGCAAGAACAGGGCTGGAAACACCATGTATTTT. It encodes CASKNRAGNTMYF.

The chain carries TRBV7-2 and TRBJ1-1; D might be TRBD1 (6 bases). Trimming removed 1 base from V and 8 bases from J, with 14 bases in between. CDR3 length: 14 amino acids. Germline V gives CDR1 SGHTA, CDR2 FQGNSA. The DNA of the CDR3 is TGTGCCAGCAGCTTAGAAGGCGGGGGCCAAGAAGCTTTCTTT. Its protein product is CASSLEGGGQEAFF.

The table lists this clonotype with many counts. CDR3 nucleotides: TGTGCCAGCAGTCTCAGACAGGGCAGCTCTGGAAACACCATATATTTT. This translates into CASSLRQGSSGNTIYF. V is TRBV6-1 and J is TRBJ1-3; 7 bases map to TRBD1. CDR1 MNHNS and CDR2 SASEGT come from the germline V gene. This CDR3 is built from 16 residues. The V segment lost 5 bases and the J segment 0 bases; nucleotides outside the gene matches: 7.

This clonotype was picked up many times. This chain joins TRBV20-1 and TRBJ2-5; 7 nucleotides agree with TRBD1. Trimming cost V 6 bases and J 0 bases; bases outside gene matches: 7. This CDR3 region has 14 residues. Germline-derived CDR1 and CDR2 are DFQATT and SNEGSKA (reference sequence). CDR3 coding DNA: TGCAGTGCACTTCGACAGGGACACCAAGAGACCCAGTACTTC. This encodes CSALRQGHQETQYF.

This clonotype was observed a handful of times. The CDR3 spells CASSLVSGADYGYTF. CDR3 nucleotide sequence: TGTGCCAGCAGCTTAGTAAGCGGGGCGGACTATGGCTACACCTTC. The rearrangement links TRBV7-9 to TRBJ1-2; a weak D match, TRBD1 (5 bases). Germline V lookup: CDR1 SEHNR, CDR2 FQNEAQ (reference sequence). This CDR3 spans 15 amino acids. Trimming pared 1 base from V and 3 bases from J, leaving 12 bases between.

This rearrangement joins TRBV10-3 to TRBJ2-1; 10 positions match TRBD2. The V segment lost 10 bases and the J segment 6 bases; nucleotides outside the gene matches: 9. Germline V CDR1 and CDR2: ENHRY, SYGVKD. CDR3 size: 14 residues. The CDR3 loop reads CATKNWTSGNEQFF. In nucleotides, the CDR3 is TGTGCCACCAAAAATTGGACTAGCGGCAATGAGCAGTTCTTC.

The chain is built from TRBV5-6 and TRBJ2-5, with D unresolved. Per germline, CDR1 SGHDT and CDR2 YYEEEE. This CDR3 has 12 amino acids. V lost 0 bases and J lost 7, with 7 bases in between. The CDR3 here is CASSLDAGTQYF. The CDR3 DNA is TGTGCCAGCAGCTTGGATGCCGGGACCCAGTACTTC. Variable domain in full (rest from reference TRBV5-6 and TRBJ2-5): DAGVTQSPTHLIKTRGQQVTLRCSPKSGHDTVSWYQQALGQGPQFIFQYYEEEERQRGNFPDRFSGHQFPNYSSELNVNALLLGDSALYLCASSLDAGTQYFGPGTRLLVL.

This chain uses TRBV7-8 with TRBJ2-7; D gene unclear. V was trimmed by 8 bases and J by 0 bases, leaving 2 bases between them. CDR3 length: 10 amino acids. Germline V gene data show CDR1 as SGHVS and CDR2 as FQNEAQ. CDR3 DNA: TGTGCCAGCTCCTCCTACGAGCAGTACTTC. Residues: CASSSYEQYF. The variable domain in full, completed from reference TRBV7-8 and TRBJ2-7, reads GAGVSQSPRYKVAKRGQDVALRCDPISGHVSLFWYQQALGQGPEFLTYFQNEAQLDKSGLPSDRFFAERPEGSVSTLKIQRTQQEDSAVYLCASSSYEQYFGPGTRLTVT.

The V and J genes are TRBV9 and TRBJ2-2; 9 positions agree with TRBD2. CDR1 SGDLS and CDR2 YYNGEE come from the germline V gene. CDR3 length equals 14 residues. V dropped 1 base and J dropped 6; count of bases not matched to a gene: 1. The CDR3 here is CASSVRLAAGELFF. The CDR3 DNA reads TGTGCCAGCAGCGTAAGACTAGCGGCCGGGGAGCTGTTTTTT. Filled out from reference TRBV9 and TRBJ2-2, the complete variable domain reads DSGVTQTPKHLITATGQRVTLRCSPRSGDLSVYWYQQSLDQGLQFLIQYYNGEERAKGNILERFSAQQFPDLHSELNLSSLELGDSALYFCASSVRLAAGELFFGEGSRLTVL.

The CDR3 here is CSARAHNQPQHF. In nucleotides, the CDR3 is TGCAGTGCTAGAGCCCACAATCAGCCCCAGCATTTT. The chain couples TRBV20-1 to TRBJ1-5; D call uncertain. Germline V gives CDR1 DFQATT, CDR2 SNEGSKA (reference sequence). This CDR3 has 12 amino acids. The ends were cut back, 1 base at V and 3 bases at J, with 4 bases in the middle.

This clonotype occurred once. The CDR3 loop reads CASSLGSVYEQYF. The CDR3 DNA reads as TGTGCCAGCAGTTTAGGCAGTGTCTACGAGCAGTACTTC. This rearrangement joins TRBV12-3 or TRBV12-4 to TRBJ2-7; no reliable D call. The V end lost 1 base, the J end lost 3 bases, and 7 bases lay between the germline ends. CDR3 length: 13 residues.

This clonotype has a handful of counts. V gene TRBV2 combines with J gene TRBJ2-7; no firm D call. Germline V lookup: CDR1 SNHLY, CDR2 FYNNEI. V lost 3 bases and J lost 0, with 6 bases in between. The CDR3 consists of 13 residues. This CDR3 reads CASSDPFSYEQYF. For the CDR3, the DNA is TGTGCCAGCAGTGACCCGTTCTCCTACGAGCAGTACTTC.

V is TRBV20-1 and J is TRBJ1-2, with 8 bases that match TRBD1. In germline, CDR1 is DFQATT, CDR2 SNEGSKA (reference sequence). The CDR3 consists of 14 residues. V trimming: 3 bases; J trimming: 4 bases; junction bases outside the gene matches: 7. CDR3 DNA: TGCAGTGCTAGTCCCCCGGGACAGGTCTATGGCTACACCTTC. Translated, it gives CSASPPGQVYGYTF.

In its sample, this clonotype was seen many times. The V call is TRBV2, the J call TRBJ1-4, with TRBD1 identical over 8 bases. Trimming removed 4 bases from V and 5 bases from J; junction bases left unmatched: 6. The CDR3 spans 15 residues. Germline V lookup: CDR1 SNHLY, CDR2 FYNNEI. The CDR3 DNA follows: TGTGCCAGCAGTGTACGGCGGGACAGGAATGAAAAACTGTTTTTT. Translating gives CASSVRRDRNEKLFF. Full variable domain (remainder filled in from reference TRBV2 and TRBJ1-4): EPEVTQTPSHQVTQMGQEVILRCVPISNHLYFYWYRQILGQKVEFLVSFYNNEISEKSEIFDDQFSVERPDGSNFTLKIRSTKLEDSAMYFCASSVRRDRNEKLFFGSGTQLSVL.

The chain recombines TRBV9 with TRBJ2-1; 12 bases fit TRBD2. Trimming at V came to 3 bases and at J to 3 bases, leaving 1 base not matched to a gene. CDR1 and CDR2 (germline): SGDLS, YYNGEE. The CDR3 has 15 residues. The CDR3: CASSELAGGYNEQFF. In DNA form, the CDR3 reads TGTGCCAGCAGCGAACTAGCGGGAGGCTACAATGAGCAGTTCTTC.

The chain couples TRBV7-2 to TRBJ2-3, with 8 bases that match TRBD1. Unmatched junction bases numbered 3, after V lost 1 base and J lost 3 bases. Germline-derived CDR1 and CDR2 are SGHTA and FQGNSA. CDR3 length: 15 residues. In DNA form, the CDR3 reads TGTGCCAGCAGCTTAGTGGACAGGGAGACAGATACGCAGTATTTT. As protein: CASSLVDRETDTQYF.

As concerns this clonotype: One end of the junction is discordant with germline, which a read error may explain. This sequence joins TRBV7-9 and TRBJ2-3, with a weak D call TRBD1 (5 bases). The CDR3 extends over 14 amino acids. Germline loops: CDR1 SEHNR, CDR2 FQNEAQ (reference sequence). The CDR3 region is CDSSAGYGTDTQYF. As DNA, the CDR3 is TGTGACAGCAGCGCAGGGTACGGCACAGATACGCAGTATTTT.

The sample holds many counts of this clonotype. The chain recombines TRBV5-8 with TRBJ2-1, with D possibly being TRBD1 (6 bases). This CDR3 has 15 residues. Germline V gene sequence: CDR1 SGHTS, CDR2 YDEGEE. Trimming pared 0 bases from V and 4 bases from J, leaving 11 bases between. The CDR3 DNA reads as TGTGCCAGCAGCTTGGACAGGGCTGTGTACAATGAGCAGTTCTTC. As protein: CASSLDRAVYNEQFF.

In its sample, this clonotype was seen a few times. Written as DNA, the CDR3 is TGTGCCAGCAGCTTTGGGGCCAGGGATGGTAGTTCACCCCTCCACTTT. Protein: CASSFGARDGSSPLHF. The rearrangement links TRBV7-6 to TRBJ1-6; D perhaps matches TRBD1 (5 bases). From germline, CDR1 is SGHVS and CDR2 FNYEAQ. The CDR3 totals 16 residues. V was cut by 3 bases and J by 9 bases, with 18 bases left in between.

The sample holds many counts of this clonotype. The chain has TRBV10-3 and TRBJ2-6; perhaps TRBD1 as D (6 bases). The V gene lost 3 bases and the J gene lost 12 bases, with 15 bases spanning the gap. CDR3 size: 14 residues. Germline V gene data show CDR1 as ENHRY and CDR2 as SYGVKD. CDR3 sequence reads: CAISEGQGRPVLTF. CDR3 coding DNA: TGTGCCATCAGTGAAGGGCAGGGGCGCCCCGTCCTGACTTTC.